These 19 T cell receptor beta chains were all obtained from the same sample, sequenced in a study of blood T cell repertoires in COVID-19. Assay used: immunoSEQ multiplex PCR; TCRdb lists only in-frame clones, some missing. The repertoire holds fewer than 15,000 clones, approximately 91% seen once, with 2.4% in the top ten. The sample consisted of peripheral blood. These receptors were collected from a woman between 70 and 85 years old in a cohort sampled during active or convalescent COVID-19.

CDR3 sequence reads: CASSLTSGGANEQFF. CDR3 DNA sequence: TGTGCCAGCAGCCTGACTAGCGGGGGGGCAAATGAGCAGTTCTTC. V usage is TRBV4-2 and J usage is TRBJ2-1; TRBD2 matches at 14 bases. V lost 4 bases and J lost 7; bases outside the gene matches: 3. The germline CDR1 and CDR2 sequences are LGHNA and YNFKEQ. The CDR3 runs 15 residues.

This rearrangement joins TRBV27 to TRBJ2-5, with TRBD2 matching over 14 bases. V was pared by 6 bases and J by 8 bases, with 17 bases of the junction left unmatched. The CDR3 totals 18 residues. Germline values: CDR1 MNHEY, CDR2 SMNVEV (reference sequence). CDR3 sequence reads: CASRPRGPGTSGGPTQYF. The CDR3 region has the DNA TGTGCCAGCAGGCCTAGGGGGCCCGGGACTAGCGGGGGTCCTACCCAGTACTTC.

V gene TRBV10-3 combines with J gene TRBJ1-5; possible D gene TRBD1, 6 bases. This CDR3 is 15 amino acids long. The V end was cut by 4 bases, the J end by 3 bases, with 13 bases between. Germline V gene sequence: CDR1 ENHRY, CDR2 SYGVKD. The CDR3 protein is CAISGEGGSNQPQHF. CDR3 DNA: TGTGCCATCAGTGGGGAGGGGGGATCCAATCAGCCCCAGCATTTT.

This sequence joins TRBV4-1 and TRBJ2-7, with 8 bases matching TRBD1. The V segment lost 1 base and the J segment 5 bases; nucleotides outside the gene matches: 4. The CDR3 is 14 amino acids. Germline values: CDR1 MGHRA, CDR2 YSYEKL. The CDR3 bases are TGCGCCAGCAGCCAAGTATACAGGGGGAACGAGCAGTACTTC. Its protein product is CASSQVYRGNEQYF.

This clone appeared a few times. The same CDR3 can be traced to other DNA sequences in this sample. The gene calls are TRBV28 and TRBJ2-5, with unresolved D. This CDR3 has 13 residues. Germline-derived CDR1 and CDR2 are MDHEN and SYDVKM. V was shortened by 2 bases and J by 4 bases, with 8 bases between the two germline ends. The chain's CDR3 is CASSLGGRETQYF. The CDR3, as DNA: TGTGCCAGCAGTTTAGGTGGGCGAGAGACCCAGTACTTC.

The V call is TRBV7-9, the J call TRBJ1-4; TRBD1 agrees at 7 bases. Germline trimming cut 5 bases from V and 6 bases from J; bases unmatched to any gene: 12. CDR3 length equals 16 residues. Germline-derived CDR1 and CDR2 are SEHNR and FQNEAQ (reference sequence). CDR3 sequence: CASSTTQGIRHEKLFF. In DNA form, the CDR3 reads TGTGCCAGCAGCACCACACAGGGGATCAGGCATGAAAAACTGTTTTTT.

The gene calls are TRBV7-3 and TRBJ1-1; a weak D match, TRBD1 (6 bases). Trimming took off 1 base at V and 7 bases at J, with 13 bases between the two ends. The germline CDR1 and CDR2 sequences are SGHTA and FQGTGA. This CDR3 has 14 residues. The CDR3 sequence is CASSLRGPGDEAFF. CDR3 bases: TGTGCCAGCAGCTTAAGGGGGCCAGGGGATGAAGCTTTCTTT. Complete variable domain (other parts from reference TRBV7-3 and TRBJ1-1): GAGVSQTPSNKVTEKGKYVELRCDPISGHTALYWYRQSLGQGPEFLIYFQGTGAADDSGLPNDRFFAVRPEGSVSTLKIQRTERGDSAVYLCASSLRGPGDEAFFGQGTRLTVV.

The chain employs TRBV24-1 and TRBJ1-5; TRBD1 matches at 9 bases. J was trimmed by 6 bases and V by 3 bases; bases with no gene match: 8. The germline V gene has CDR1 KGHDR and CDR2 SFDVKD. CDR3 size: 16 residues. Written as DNA, the CDR3 is TGTGCCACCAGTGATCCCCGGACAGGGGAGAGTCAGCCCCAGCATTTT. This translates into CATSDPRTGESQPQHF.

The chain has TRBV7-9 and TRBJ1-1; D gene uncertain. V was shortened by 2 bases and J by 11 bases, with 15 bases between the two germline ends. Germline lookup yields CDR1 SEHNR and CDR2 FQNEAQ (reference sequence). The CDR3 is made up of 13 amino acids. The CDR3 is CASSLRELNGAFF. DNA for the CDR3: TGTGCCAGCAGCTTAAGGGAGCTAAACGGGGCTTTCTTT.

This clone was found a few times. The CDR3 protein is CASSYDRQGTGELFF. For the CDR3, the DNA is TGTGCCAGCAGTTACGACAGACAGGGGACCGGGGAGCTGTTTTTT. The V and J genes are TRBV6-5 and TRBJ2-2; 8 bases align to TRBD1. The CDR3 is made up of 15 amino acids. The germline V gene has CDR1 MNHEY and CDR2 SVGAGI. V lost 2 bases to trimming and J lost 5 bases; unmatched junction nucleotides: 4.

The chain uses TRBV7-9 and TRBJ1-1, with D maybe TRBD1 (6 bases). CDR1 is SEHNR, CDR2 FQNEAQ, per germline (reference sequence). Trimming took off 2 bases at V and 8 bases at J, with 9 bases between the two ends. The CDR3 is 12 residues long. CDR3 DNA: TGTGCCAGCAGCTTACGAGGGGGAGAAGCTTTCTTT. It is translated as CASSLRGGEAFF.

The CDR3 coding sequence is TGTGCCAGCAGCCAAGAAATAAGGACAACCAGTGGCTACACCTTC. Translating gives CASSQEIRTTSGYTF. This rearrangement joins TRBV3-1 (or the pseudogene TRBV3-2) to TRBJ1-2; D might be TRBD1 (5 bases). CDR3 length: 15 residues. V was shortened by 0 bases and J by 7 bases, with 15 bases between the two germline ends. From germline, CDR1 is LGHDT and CDR2 YNNKEL (reference sequence).

V and J are TRBV18 and TRBJ2-7; D may be TRBD2 (5 bases). In germline, CDR1 is KGHSH, CDR2 LQKENI. The CDR3 length is 16 residues. The ends were cut back, 3 bases at V and 0 bases at J, with 15 bases in the middle. CDR3 sequence reads: CASSPRTGLDSYEQYF. The CDR3 region has the DNA TGTGCCAGCTCACCTCGGACTGGGCTTGACTCCTACGAGCAGTACTTC. The variable domain in full, with the rest retrieved from reference TRBV18 and TRBJ2-7, is NAGVMQNPRHLVRRRGQEARLRCSPMKGHSHVYWYRQLPEEGLKFMVYLQKENIIDESGMPKERFSAEFPKEGPSILRIQQVVRGDSAAYFCASSPRTGLDSYEQYFGPGTRLTVT.

This chain uses TRBV12-3 or TRBV12-4 with TRBJ2-1; TRBD2 aligns across 9 bases. This CDR3 has 13 residues. V lost 3 bases to trimming and J lost 9 bases; unmatched junction nucleotides: 3. Written as DNA, the CDR3 is TGTGCCAGCAGTTTGGGACTAGCTGCTGAGCAGTTCTTC. Protein: CASSLGLAAEQFF.

The chain employs TRBV15 and TRBJ2-1, with D maybe TRBD2 (7 bases). V shed 6 bases and J shed 6 bases, with 18 bases lying between them. The V gene's germline CDR1 is LNHNV and CDR2 YYDKDF (reference sequence). The CDR3 extends over 15 amino acids. The CDR3 spells CATSPYGGGRNEQFF. In DNA, the CDR3 is TGTGCCACCAGTCCGTATGGGGGGGGCCGCAATGAGCAGTTCTTC.

The chain couples TRBV28 to TRBJ1-5, with D possibly TRBD1 on 5 matching bases. Germline CDR1 reads MDHEN; CDR2 reads SYDVKM. Trimming took 6 bases from V and 3 from J, leaving 12 bases between them. The CDR3 has 14 amino acids. The CDR3 reads CASRGGGINQPQHF. The CDR3 coding sequence is TGTGCCAGCAGGGGGGGAGGGATCAATCAGCCCCAGCATTTT.

In this sample, this clone turned up a few times. The chain links TRBV27 to TRBJ2-1; the D is unclear. Germline V gene data show CDR1 as MNHEY and CDR2 as SMNVEV (reference sequence). Trimming took off 5 bases at V and 8 bases at J, with 7 bases between the two ends. This CDR3 is built from 11 residues. CDR3 sequence reads: CASSSNHEQFF. The DNA of the CDR3 is TGTGCCAGCAGTAGCAACCATGAGCAGTTCTTC.

This clone came up once. In nucleotides, the CDR3 is TGTGCCAGCAGCTTGCTGGCTGGTGAGCAGTTCTTC. Its translation is CASSLLAGEQFF. This chain links TRBV5-6 with TRBJ2-1, with D hard to call. Trimming stripped 1 base from V and 9 bases from J, with 8 bases between. The length of the CDR3 is 12 residues. Germline lookup yields CDR1 SGHDT and CDR2 YYEEEE. Full variable domain (outside the CDR3, taken from reference TRBV5-6 and TRBJ2-1): DAGVTQSPTHLIKTRGQQVTLRCSPKSGHDTVSWYQQALGQGPQFIFQYYEEEERQRGNFPDRFSGHQFPNYSSELNVNALLLGDSALYLCASSLLAGEQFFGPGTRLTVL.

This chain connects TRBV4-1 to TRBJ2-7; 10 bases are shared with TRBD1. The germline CDR1 and CDR2 sequences are MGHRA and YSYEKL. The CDR3 extends over 15 amino acids. V gave up 5 bases and J gave up 4 bases; unmatched junction bases: 8. The CDR3 spells CASSYGQGGDYEQYF. The DNA for the CDR3 is TGCGCCAGCAGCTACGGACAGGGGGGAGATTACGAGCAGTACTTC.